These 5 T cell receptor beta chains originate from one sample sequenced in a study of blood T cell repertoires in COVID-19. Data came from immunoSEQ multiplex PCR; TCRdb stores just in-frame clones and leaves some out. In the table there are about 160,000 clones, roughly 80% of which are singletons. Sample: PBMCs or T cells enriched from blood (not recorded which). The receptor source for this set is a man aged 50 to 59 who had recovered from COVID-19.

The rearrangement uses TRBV29-1 and TRBJ2-1; possible D gene TRBD1, 6 bases. V was pared by 8 bases and J by 4 bases, with 18 bases between. CDR3 size: 14 residues. CDR1 and CDR2 (germline): SQVTM, ANQGSEA. The CDR3 region is CSLSDGQRYNEQFF. DNA for the CDR3: TGCAGCCTAAGCGATGGACAGCGGTACAATGAGCAGTTCTTC.

This clone was detected a few times. The chain combines TRBV5-6 with TRBJ1-4, with 7 bases that match TRBD1. Germline trimming cut 3 bases from V and 4 bases from J; bases unmatched to any gene: 6. CDR3 size: 15 residues. CDR1 and CDR2 (germline): SGHDT, YYEEEE. The CDR3 reads CASSYLGTDNEKLFF. The DNA of the CDR3 is TGTGCCAGCAGCTACCTAGGGACAGATAATGAAAAACTGTTTTTT.

This chain uses TRBV7-9 with TRBJ1-1, with no clear D. The CDR3 has 14 residues. Per germline, CDR1 SEHNR and CDR2 FQNEAQ (reference sequence). The V gene lost 2 bases and the J gene lost 4 bases, with 11 bases spanning the gap. CDR3 in DNA: TGTGCCAGCAGCTTAAATCTAGTTGGCACTGAAGCTTTCTTT. Its translation: CASSLNLVGTEAFF. Combining the CDR3 with reference TRBV7-9 and TRBJ1-1 gives the whole variable domain DTGVSQNPRHKITKRGQNVTFRCDPISEHNRLYWYRQTLGQGPEFLTYFQNEAQLEKSRLLSDRFSAERPKGSFSTLEIQRTEQGDSAMYLCASSLNLVGTEAFFGQGTRLTVV.

V gene TRBV11-3 combines with J gene TRBJ2-2; 7 bases map to TRBD1. This CDR3 is built from 18 residues. The germline V gene has CDR1 SGHNT and CDR2 YENEEA. The V segment lost 1 base and the J segment 2 bases; nucleotides outside the gene matches: 10. CDR3 amino acids: CASSLGILGQRNTGELFF. DNA of the CDR3: TGTGCCAGCAGCTTAGGTATCTTGGGACAGAGAAACACCGGGGAGCTGTTTTTT.

The J gene is TRBJ1-4, the V gene TRBV7-8, with TRBD1 as a possible D gene (6 bases). The CDR3 has 16 residues. Germline lookup yields CDR1 SGHVS and CDR2 FQNEAQ. The ends were cut back, 1 base at V and 5 bases at J, with 14 bases in the middle. The CDR3 region has the DNA TGTGCCAGCAGCTTAGAATCAGGCAGGGGAAATGAAAAACTGTTTTTT. Its protein is CASSLESGRGNEKLFF.